The 11 T cell receptor beta chains presented below share a single source sample, sequenced in a study of shared clonotypes between healthy human individuals. The method was immunoSEQ multiplex PCR; TCRdb's version includes in-frame clones alone and lacks a portion of them. Altogether more than 1 million clones are present, 75% to 85% being singletons, with the ten largest covering more than 0.45%. The sequenced sample was memory CD4+ T cells from PBMCs. Documented subset: CD45RA-negative fraction. These receptors originate from a man aged 18 to 29 in good health. Some clones in this sample may be carry-over from other donors' samples.

V gene TRBV5-1 combines with J gene TRBJ1-1, with 7 bases fitting TRBD1. V shed 4 bases and J 8 bases; nucleotides not matched to a gene: 17. Germline V gene sequence: CDR1 SGHRS, CDR2 YFSETQ. The CDR3 is 16 amino acids. The CDR3 nucleotides read TGCGCCAGCAGCATATCACGGACAGGACCAGTACCCGAAGCTTTCTTT. Its translation is CASSISRTGPVPEAFF.

V and J are TRBV29-1 and TRBJ2-1; D remains unclear. CDR1 and CDR2 (germline): SQVTM, ANQGSEA. V lost 3 bases and J lost 0, with 6 bases in between. The CDR3 sequence is 13 residues long. DNA for the CDR3: TGCAGCGTTGACCTCCACTCCTACAATGAGCAGTTCTTC. Protein: CSVDLHSYNEQFF.

This rearrangement joins TRBV9 to TRBJ1-5; weak D call: TRBD1 (5 bases). Trimming stripped 0 bases from V and 3 bases from J, with 10 bases between. Germline assignment: CDR1 SGDLS and CDR2 YYNGEE. The CDR3 totals 15 residues. The CDR3, as DNA: TGTGCCAGCAGCGTAGAAACGGGGCCCAATCAGCCCCAGCATTTT. It is translated as CASSVETGPNQPQHF.

The V and J genes are TRBV6-4 and TRBJ1-4; the D is unclear. CDR1 and CDR2 from the germline V gene are MRHNA and SNTAGT. V lost 7 bases and J 8 bases, leaving 11 bases between the germline ends. The CDR3 contains 12 residues. DNA for the CDR3: TGTGCCAGCAAACGTTTGGGAGAAAAACTGTTTTTT. It codes for CASKRLGEKLFF.

The chain joins TRBV6-4 to TRBJ2-2, with D perhaps TRBD2 (5 bases). The CDR3 totals 16 residues. Trimming left V 3 bases short and J 6 bases short, with 17 bases between. Germline V gives CDR1 MRHNA, CDR2 SNTAGT. For the CDR3, the DNA is TGTGCCAGCAGTGATAGGGCATCGGGGAAATCCGGGGAGCTGTTTTTT. Translation gives CASSDRASGKSGELFF.

The chain carries TRBV30 and TRBJ1-3; D possibly corresponds to TRBD1 (5 bases). This CDR3 region has 13 residues. Between the trimmed V and J ends, which lost 5 bases and 2 bases, there was a span of 10 bases. The germline CDR1 and CDR2 sequences are GTSNPN and SVGIG (reference sequence). As DNA, the CDR3 is TGTGCCTGGGGCGGGGGGACTGGAAACACCATATATTTT. It codes for CAWGGGTGNTIYF.

This clone has at least ten counts. The same CDR3 can be traced to other DNA sequences in this sample. Here the CDR3 reads CASSVGGGTEAFF. In DNA, the CDR3 is TGTGCCAGCAGTGTAGGGGGTGGCACTGAAGCTTTCTTT. The genes are TRBV2 and TRBJ1-1; possible D gene TRBD1, 6 bases. With 4 bases removed from V and 4 bases from J, the gap between germline ends came to 10 bases. This CDR3 has 13 amino acids. Germline CDR1 is SNHLY and CDR2 is FYNNEI.

This clone was seen just once. The chain combines TRBV28 with TRBJ2-7, with 7 bases identical to TRBD2. V gave up 3 bases and J gave up 7 bases; unmatched junction bases: 12. The CDR3 loop spans 15 amino acids. CDR1 and CDR2 (germline): MDHEN, SYDVKM. The DNA for the CDR3 is TGTGCCAGCAGTTTTACGGCGGGAGAAACGCGGGAGCAGTACTTC. Its translation: CASSFTAGETREQYF.

Comments on this clone: Within the sample, other DNA sequences also encode this same CDR3. The chain joins TRBV28 to TRBJ2-3; no reliable D call. V lost 2 bases to trimming and J lost 3 bases, with 3 bases between them. The CDR3 loop spans 12 amino acids. The germline CDR1 and CDR2 sequences are MDHEN and SYDVKM. The CDR3 DNA reads TGTGCCAGCAGTTTAAGGACAGATACGCAGTATTTT. It translates to CASSLRTDTQYF.

V usage is TRBV7-2 and J usage is TRBJ2-1; 10 bases line up with TRBD2. Germline CDR1 and CDR2: SGHTA and FQGNSA. There are 16 residues in the CDR3. J gave up 7 bases and V 3 bases, and 9 bases lay outside the gene matches. CDR3 residues: CASSFGTSVLANEQFF. CDR3 bases: TGTGCCAGCAGCTTTGGGACTAGCGTACTGGCGAATGAGCAGTTCTTC. Supplemented by reference TRBV7-2 and TRBJ2-1, the full variable domain reads GAGVSQSPSNKVTEKGKDVELRCDPISGHTALYWYRQSLGQGLEFLIYFQGNSAPDKSGLPSDRFSAERTGGSVSTLTIQRTQQEDSAVYLCASSFGTSVLANEQFFGPGTRLTVL.

With regard to this clone: The sample has other DNA sequences that encode this CDR3 too. This chain connects TRBV11-2 to TRBJ1-2; weak D call: TRBD1 (6 bases). The CDR3 is 16 residues long. CDR1 and CDR2 from the germline V gene are SGHAT and FQNNGV. Trimming pared 4 bases from V and 5 bases from J, leaving 20 bases between. The chain's CDR3 is CASSSIDGGSDYGYTF. The CDR3 nucleotides read TGTGCCAGCAGCTCAATAGACGGGGGCTCGGATTATGGCTACACCTTC. The full variable domain, its missing parts supplied by reference TRBV11-2 and TRBJ1-2, is EAGVAQSPRYKIIEKRQSVAFWCNPISGHATLYWYQQILGQGPKLLIQFQNNGVVDDSQLPKDRFSAERLKGVDSTLKIQPAKLEDSAVYLCASSSIDGGSDYGYTFGSGTRLTVV.